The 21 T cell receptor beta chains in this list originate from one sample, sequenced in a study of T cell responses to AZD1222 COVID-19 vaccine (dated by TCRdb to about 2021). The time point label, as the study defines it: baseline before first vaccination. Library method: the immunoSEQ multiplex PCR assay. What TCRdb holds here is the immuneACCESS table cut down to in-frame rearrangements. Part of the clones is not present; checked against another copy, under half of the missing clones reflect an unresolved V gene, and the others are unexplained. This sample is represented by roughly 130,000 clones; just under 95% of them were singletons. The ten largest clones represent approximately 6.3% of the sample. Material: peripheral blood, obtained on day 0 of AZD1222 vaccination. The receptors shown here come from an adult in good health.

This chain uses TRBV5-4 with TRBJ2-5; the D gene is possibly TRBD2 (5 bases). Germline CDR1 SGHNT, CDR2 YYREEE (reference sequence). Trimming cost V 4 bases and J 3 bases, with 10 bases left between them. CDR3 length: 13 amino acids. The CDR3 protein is CASSATREETQYF. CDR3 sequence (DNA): TGTGCCAGCAGCGCCACTAGGGAAGAGACCCAGTACTTC.

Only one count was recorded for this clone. The chain's CDR3 is CASSQHTAPRSPGGPSQETQYF. CDR3 nucleotide sequence: TGTGCCAGCAGCCAACACACCGCCCCCCGCTCCCCGGGGGGCCCAAGTCAAGAGACCCAGTACTTC. V and J are TRBV14 and TRBJ2-5, with D perhaps matching TRBD2 (7 bases). This CDR3 has 22 amino acids. Germline CDR1 reads SGHDN; CDR2 reads FVKESK. Trimming cost V 2 bases and J 2 bases, with 33 bases left between them. Full variable domain (remainder filled in from reference TRBV14 and TRBJ2-5): EAGVTQFPSHSVIEKGQTVTLRCDPISGHDNLYWYRRVMGKEIKFLLHFVKESKQDESGMPNNRFLAERTGGTYSTLKVQPAELEDSGVYFCASSQHTAPRSPGGPSQETQYFGPGTRLLVL.

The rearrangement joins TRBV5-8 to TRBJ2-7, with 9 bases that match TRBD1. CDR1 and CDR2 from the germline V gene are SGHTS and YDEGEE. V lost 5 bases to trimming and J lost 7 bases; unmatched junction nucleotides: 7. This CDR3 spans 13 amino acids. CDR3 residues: CASREQGAREQYF. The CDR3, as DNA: TGTGCCAGCAGGGAACAGGGGGCGAGGGAGCAGTACTTC.

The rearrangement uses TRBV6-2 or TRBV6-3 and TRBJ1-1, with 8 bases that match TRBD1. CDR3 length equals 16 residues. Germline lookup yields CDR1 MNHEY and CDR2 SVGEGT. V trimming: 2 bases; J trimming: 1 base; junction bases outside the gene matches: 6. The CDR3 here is CASSYTRQGWNTEAFF. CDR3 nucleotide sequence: TGTGCCAGCAGTTACACCCGACAGGGGTGGAACACTGAAGCTTTCTTT.

Here the CDR3 reads CAWSVWGTGTSEQYF. In DNA, the CDR3 is TGTGCCTGGAGTGTATGGGGGACAGGTACGAGTGAGCAGTACTTC. The chain recombines TRBV30 with TRBJ2-7; 8 nucleotides line up with TRBD1. Trimming removed 0 bases from V and 7 bases from J; junction bases left unmatched: 11. The germline CDR1 and CDR2 sequences are GTSNPN and SVGIG (reference sequence). The CDR3 has 15 residues.

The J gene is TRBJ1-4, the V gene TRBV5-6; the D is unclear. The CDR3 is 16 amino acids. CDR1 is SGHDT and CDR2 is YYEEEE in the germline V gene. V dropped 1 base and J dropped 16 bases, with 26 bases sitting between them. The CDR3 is CASSLFGQSGARREFF. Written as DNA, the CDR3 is TGTGCCAGCAGCTTGTTTGGTCAGTCCGGAGCCAGGAGGGAGTTTTTT.

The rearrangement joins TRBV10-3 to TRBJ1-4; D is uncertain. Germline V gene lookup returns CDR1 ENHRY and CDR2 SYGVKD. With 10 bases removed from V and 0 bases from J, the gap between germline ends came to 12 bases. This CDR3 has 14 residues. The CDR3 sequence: CASRDRSTNEKLFF. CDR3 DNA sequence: TGTGCCAGCCGAGACCGTTCAACTAATGAAAAACTGTTTTTT.

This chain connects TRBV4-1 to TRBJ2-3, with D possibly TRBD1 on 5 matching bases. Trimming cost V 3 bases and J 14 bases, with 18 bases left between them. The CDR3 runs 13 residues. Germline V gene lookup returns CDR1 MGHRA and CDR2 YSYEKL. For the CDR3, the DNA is TGCGCCAGCAGCCATCCCCGGGCCCCAGGGTTGTATTTT. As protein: CASSHPRAPGLYF.

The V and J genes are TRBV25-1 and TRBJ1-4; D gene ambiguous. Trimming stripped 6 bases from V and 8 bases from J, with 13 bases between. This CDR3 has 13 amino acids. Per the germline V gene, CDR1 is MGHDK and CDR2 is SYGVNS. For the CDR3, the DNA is TGTGCCAGCAGGGAAACCGGGAACGAAAAACTGTTTTTT. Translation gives CASRETGNEKLFF.

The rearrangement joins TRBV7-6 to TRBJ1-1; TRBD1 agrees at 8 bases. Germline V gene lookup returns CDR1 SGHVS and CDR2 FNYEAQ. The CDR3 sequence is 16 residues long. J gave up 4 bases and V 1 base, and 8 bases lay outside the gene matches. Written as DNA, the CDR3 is TGTGCCAGCAGCTTAGTCGGGGGGCAGGGGGCCACTGAAGCTTTCTTT. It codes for CASSLVGGQGATEAFF.

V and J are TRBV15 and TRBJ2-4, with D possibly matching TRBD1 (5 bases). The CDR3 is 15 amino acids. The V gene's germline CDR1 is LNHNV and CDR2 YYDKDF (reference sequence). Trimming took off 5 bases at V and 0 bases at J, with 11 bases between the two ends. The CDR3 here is CATSPQQGAKNIQYF. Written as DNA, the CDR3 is TGTGCCACCAGCCCCCAGCAGGGAGCCAAAAACATTCAGTACTTC.

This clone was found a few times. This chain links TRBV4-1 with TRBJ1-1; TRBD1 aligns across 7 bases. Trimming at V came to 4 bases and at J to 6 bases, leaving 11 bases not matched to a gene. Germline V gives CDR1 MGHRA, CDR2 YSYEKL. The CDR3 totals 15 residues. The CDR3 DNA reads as TGCGCCAGCAGCCCCACCAACAGGGGATACGCTGAAGCTTTCTTT. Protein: CASSPTNRGYAEAFF.

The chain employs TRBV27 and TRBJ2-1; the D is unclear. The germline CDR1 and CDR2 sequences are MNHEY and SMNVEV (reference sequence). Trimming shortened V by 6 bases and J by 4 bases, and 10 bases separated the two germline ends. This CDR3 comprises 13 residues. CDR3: CASRMMGYNEQFF. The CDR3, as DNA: TGTGCCAGCAGGATGATGGGGTACAATGAGCAGTTCTTC.

CDR3 loop: CASSRGINEKLFF. The CDR3 region has the DNA TGCGCCAGCAGCCGCGGGATAAATGAAAAACTGTTTTTT. The chain couples TRBV4-1 to TRBJ1-4, with D unresolved. This CDR3 contains 13 residues. CDR1 and CDR2 from the germline V gene are MGHRA and YSYEKL. The V end was cut by 4 bases, the J end by 5 bases, with 8 bases between.

The chain's CDR3 is CASSVGWGSYEQYF. The CDR3 nucleotides read TGTGCCAGCAGCGTAGGTTGGGGCTCCTACGAGCAGTACTTC. The chain uses TRBV9 and TRBJ2-7; D is ambiguous. The CDR3 is 14 amino acids. V lost 0 bases and J lost 0, with 7 bases in between. The germline V gene encodes CDR1 SGDLS and CDR2 YYNGEE.

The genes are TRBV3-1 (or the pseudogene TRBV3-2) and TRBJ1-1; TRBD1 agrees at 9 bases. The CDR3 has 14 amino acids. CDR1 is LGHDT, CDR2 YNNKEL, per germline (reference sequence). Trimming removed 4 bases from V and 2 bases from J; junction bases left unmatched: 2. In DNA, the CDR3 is TGTGCCAGCAGCCTACAGGGGGCCAACACTGAAGCTTTCTTT. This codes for CASSLQGANTEAFF.

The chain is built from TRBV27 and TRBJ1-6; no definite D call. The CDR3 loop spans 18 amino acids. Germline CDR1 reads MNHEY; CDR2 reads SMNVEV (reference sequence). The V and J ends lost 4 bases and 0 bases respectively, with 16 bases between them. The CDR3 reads CASSSPRWSDSYNSPLHF. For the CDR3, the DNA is TGTGCCAGCAGTTCCCCCAGGTGGAGCGACTCCTATAATTCACCCCTCCACTTT.

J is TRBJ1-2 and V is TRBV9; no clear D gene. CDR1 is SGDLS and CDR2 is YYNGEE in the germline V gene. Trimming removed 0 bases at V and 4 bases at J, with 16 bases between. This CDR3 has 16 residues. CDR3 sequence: CASSVESVRRGYGYTF. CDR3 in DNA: TGTGCCAGCAGCGTAGAGTCGGTGAGAAGAGGCTATGGCTACACCTTC. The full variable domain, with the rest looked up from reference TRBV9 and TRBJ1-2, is DSGVTQTPKHLITATGQRVTLRCSPRSGDLSVYWYQQSLDQGLQFLIQYYNGEERAKGNILERFSAQQFPDLHSELNLSSLELGDSALYFCASSVESVRRGYGYTFGSGTRLTVV.

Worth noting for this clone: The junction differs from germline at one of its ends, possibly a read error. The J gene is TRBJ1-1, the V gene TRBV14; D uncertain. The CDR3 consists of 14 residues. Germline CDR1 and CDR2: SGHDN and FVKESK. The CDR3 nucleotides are TGTGCCAGCAGCCACCGGGGAGGGAACGCTGAAGCTTTCTTT. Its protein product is CASSHRGGNAEAFF.

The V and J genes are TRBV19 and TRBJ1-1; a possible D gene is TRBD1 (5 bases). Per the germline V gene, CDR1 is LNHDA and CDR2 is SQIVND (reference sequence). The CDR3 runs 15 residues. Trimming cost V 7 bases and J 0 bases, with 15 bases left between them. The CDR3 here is CASTFTGSMNTEAFF. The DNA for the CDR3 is TGTGCCAGTACCTTTACAGGTTCCATGAACACTGAAGCTTTCTTT.

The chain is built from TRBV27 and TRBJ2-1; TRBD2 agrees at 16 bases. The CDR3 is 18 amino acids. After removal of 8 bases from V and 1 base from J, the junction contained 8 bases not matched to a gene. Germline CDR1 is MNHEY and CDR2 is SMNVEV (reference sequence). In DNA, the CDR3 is TGTGCCAGCGGATCTTCGGGACTAGCGGGAGGGTCCTACAATGAGCAGTTCTTC. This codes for CASGSSGLAGGSYNEQFF.